Listed below are T cell receptor beta chains from one sample, sequenced in a study of T cell responses to AZD1222 COVID-19 vaccine. Profiled with immunoSEQ multiplex PCR; TCRdb holds only in-frame clones, not every one. Of roughly 130,000 clones listed, 88% are singletons. This sample comprised peripheral blood, obtained on day 0 of MenACWY control vaccination. Every receptor here comes from an adult in good health. CDR3s include the opening cysteine and the closing phenylalanine or tryptophan. A D gene is named only where the DNA matches it firmly. Some rows mark clone size as missing; the rest say once, few, many or name a class of expanded clone.

j_call clone_size d_call v_call cdr3_nt cdr3_aa
TRBJ2-7 NA TRBD1 TRBV28 TGTGCCAGCAGTACTGGACAGGGGAGCTACGAGCAGTACTTC CASSTGQGSYEQYF
TRBJ1-2 NA NA TRBV28 TGTGCCAGCAGAGACAGCTACTATGGCTACACCTTC CASRDSYYGYTF
TRBJ2-7 NA NA TRBV5-4 TGTGCCAGCAGCGCCTCCTCCTACGAGCAGTACTTC CASSASSYEQYF
TRBJ2-3 NA NA TRBV18 TGTGCCAGCTCACCGACGAGAGATACGCAGTATTTT CASSPTRDTQYF
TRBJ1-1 NA NA TRBV30 TGTGCCTGCCCGGGTACAGTCAACACTGAAGCTTTCTTT CACPGTVNTEAFF
TRBJ1-1 NA TRBD1 TRBV5-4 TGTGCCAGCAGCCCCAGGACAGGGTGGGGGACTGAAGCTTTCTTT CASSPRTGWGTEAFF
TRBJ2-3 once NA TRBV12-3/TRBV12-4 TGTGCCAGCAGTATTCACTCGTCAGATACGCAGTATTTT CASSIHSSDTQYF
TRBJ2-7 NA NA TRBV5-4 TGTGCCAGCAGCCGGCGGGGGCTATCGTCCTACGAGCAGTACTTC CASSRRGLSSYEQYF
TRBJ2-7 NA NA TRBV3-1/TRBV3-2 TGTGCCAGCAGCCATGCAATGGTTACCTACGAGCAGTACTTC CASSHAMVTYEQYF
TRBJ1-2 NA NA TRBV5-5 TGTGCCAGCAGCCCGGTAGGGGGGCGCGATTATGGCTACACCTTC CASSPVGGRDYGYTF
TRBJ1-2 NA NA TRBV5-1 TGCGCCAGCAGCCCTCAGAAAAAGGGGTACTATGGCTACACCTTC CASSPQKKGYYGYTF
TRBJ2-7 NA NA TRBV6-5 TGTGCCAGCAGTAACCCAAGCGGCCACGGCGAGCAGTACTTC CASSNPSGHGEQYF
TRBJ1-4 NA NA TRBV28 TGTGCCAGCAGTTTACGGCTTCGGGATGAAAAACTGTTTTTT CASSLRLRDEKLFF
TRBJ1-4 NA NA TRBV28 TGTGCCAGCAGTGCGACAGGTTTACTGTTTTTT CASSATGLLFF
TRBJ2-1 NA NA TRBV28 TGTGCCAGCACCCCGGGACTGTCCTACAATGAGCAGTTCTTC CASTPGLSYNEQFF
TRBJ2-1 NA TRBD1 TRBV24-1 TGTGCCACGGGACAGGGGGCGACGGCGGGGCAGTTCTTC CATGQGATAGQFF
TRBJ2-1 NA TRBD1 TRBV6-5 TGTGCCAGCAGAAAAGACAGGGGGGGTGAGAATGAGCAGTTCTTC CASRKDRGGENEQFF
TRBJ2-1 NA TRBD1 TRBV6-5 TGTGCCAGCAGCATCGGGACAGGGCACAATGAGCAGTTCTTC CASSIGTGHNEQFF
TRBJ2-7 NA NA TRBV30 TGTGCCTGGAGCGCGGCGACCTACGAGCAGTACTTC CAWSAATYEQYF
TRBJ1-5 NA NA TRBV5-6 TGTGCCAGCAGCCCTGGACGGAATAGCAATCAGCCCCAGCATTTT CASSPGRNSNQPQHF
TRBJ2-2 NA NA TRBV30 TGTGCCTGGAGAGTAACCGGGGAGCTGTTTTTT CAWRVTGELFF
TRBJ2-3 NA TRBD2 TRBV3-1/TRBV3-2 TGTGCCAGCAGCGTCGGGACTAGCGGGCCAGATACGCAGTATTTT CASSVGTSGPDTQYF
TRBJ2-2 NA TRBD2 TRBV7-9 TGTGCCAGCAGCCCGGGACTAGCGGGAGTCACCGGGGAGCTGTTTTTT CASSPGLAGVTGELFF
TRBJ1-6 NA TRBD1 TRBV27 TGTGCCAGCAGTTTACCCGGGACAGCTTCACCCCTCCACTTT CASSLPGTASPLHF
TRBJ2-2 NA TRBD2 TRBV15 TGTGCCACCAGCAGAGGACTAGCGGGAGTTAACACCGGGGAGCTGTTTTTT CATSRGLAGVNTGELFF
TRBJ2-7 NA NA TRBV27 TGTGCCAGCAGTTCCATCCCCGGGGCCGAGCAGTACTTC CASSSIPGAEQYF
TRBJ2-3 NA NA TRBV2 TGTGCCAGCAGTGAAGCTGTGTTAAGCACAGATACGCAGTATTTT CASSEAVLSTDTQYF
TRBJ1-4 once NA TRBV7-9 TGTGCCAGCAACCGACGAGCGACAGGCGGTGAAAAACTGTTTTTT CASNRRATGGEKLFF
TRBJ2-7 NA NA TRBV6-5 TGTGCCAGCGCAAAGAGACCTCTTGGCGAGCAGTACTTC CASAKRPLGEQYF
TRBJ1-2 NA NA TRBV5-1 TGCGCCAGCAGCTTGGGCGCTAACTATGGCTACACCTTC CASSLGANYGYTF
TRBJ2-3 NA NA TRBV27 TGTGCCAGCAGTTTGGGCAGGATTCGCCCAGATACGCAGTATTTT CASSLGRIRPDTQYF
TRBJ1-4 once TRBD1 TRBV18 TGTGCCAGCTCACGGGGACAGCTAAATGAAAAACTGTTTTTT CASSRGQLNEKLFF
TRBJ1-1 NA NA TRBV11-3 TGTGCCAGCAGCCCATCGATGGACACTGAAGCTTTCTTT CASSPSMDTEAFF
TRBJ2-5 NA NA TRBV19 TGTGCCAGTAGGGGGTATGGAGGTCGGGGGACCCAGTACTTC CASRGYGGRGTQYF
TRBJ1-4 NA NA TRBV9 TGTGCCAGCAGCGAGGCAGGGGTTACTAATGAAAAACTGTTTTTT CASSEAGVTNEKLFF
TRBJ2-5 NA NA TRBV7-6 TGTGCCAGCACCCTCCGACAGGCACGGCAAGAGACCCAGTACTTC CASTLRQARQETQYF
TRBJ1-2 NA NA TRBV19 TGTGCCAGTAGTATTGGGTCAGGATTCTATGGCTACACCTTC CASSIGSGFYGYTF
TRBJ2-1 NA NA TRBV6-1 TGTGCCAGCAGTGAAGTCCGAGAGCAGTTCTTC CASSEVREQFF
TRBJ1-1 NA NA TRBV11-1 TGTGCCAGCAGCTTATTGGGCACTGAAGCTTTCTTT CASSLLGTEAFF
TRBJ1-2 NA TRBD1 TRBV18 TGTGCCAGCTCTCGGACAGGGGGCAACTATGGCTACACCTTC CASSRTGGNYGYTF
TRBJ1-2 NA TRBD1 TRBV6-6 TGTGCCAGCAGTTGGGGACAGGGTTTTGGCTACACCTTC CASSWGQGFGYTF
TRBJ2-5 NA TRBD1 TRBV7-9 TGTGCCAGCAGGGATTGGGACAGGGAGCGAGAGACCCAGTACTTC CASRDWDRERETQYF
TRBJ2-3 NA NA TRBV19 TGTGCCAGTAGTATAATCGCCGTGGAGACGCGCTCGGATACGCAGTATTTT CASSIIAVETRSDTQYF
TRBJ2-1 NA NA TRBV10-1 TGCGCCAGCGGAGACGGACGGAAGGAAAATTACAATGAGCAGTTCTTC CASGDGRKENYNEQFF
TRBJ2-7 NA TRBD2 TRBV4-1 TGCGCCAGCAGCCCCCAGGCGGGAGCTAGTATATTCTCCGAGCAGTACTTC CASSPQAGASIFSEQYF